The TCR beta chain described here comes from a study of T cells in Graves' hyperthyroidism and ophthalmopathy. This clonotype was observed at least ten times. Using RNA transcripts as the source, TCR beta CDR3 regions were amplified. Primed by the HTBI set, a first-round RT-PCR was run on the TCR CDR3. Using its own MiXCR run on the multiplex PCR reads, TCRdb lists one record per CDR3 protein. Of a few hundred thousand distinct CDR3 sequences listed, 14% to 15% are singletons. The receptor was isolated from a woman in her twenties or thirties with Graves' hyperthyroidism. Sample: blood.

In DNA form, the CDR3 reads TGTGCCAGCAGTTTAAGGGACAGGCCTGTTGTTGAGCAGTTCTTC. Translation gives CASSLRDRPVVEQFF. The chain employs TRBV27 and TRBJ2-1, with 8 bases that match TRBD1. The CDR3 totals 15 residues. The ends lost 2 bases at V and 9 bases at J; junction bases unmatched: 9. CDR1 MNHEY and CDR2 SMNVEV come from the germline V gene (reference sequence).